A selection of T cell receptor beta chains follows, all from one sample in a study of regulatory T cells in long-lasting Graves disease. MiXCR was run by TCRdb on the multiplex PCR reads, yielding one entry per CDR3 protein. The sample lists approximately 400,000 distinct CDR3 sequences; approximately 25% were seen once. The source material was peripheral blood mononuclear cells (PBMCs), sampled when the disease was refractory, from a patient treated with antithyroid drugs. These receptors originate from a woman aged 40 to 55 with Graves disease. Each CDR3 is given with its conserved first and last residue. A D gene is named only where the DNA matches it firmly. Clone size appears in some rows only: once, few, many, or a class for an expanded clone.

abundance	v_gene	j_gene	d_gene	CDR3nt	CDR3aa
many	TRBV28	TRBJ2-7	TRBD1	TGTGCCAGCAGCGATTCATCTTGGGGACAGGGGCAATACGAGCAGTACTTC	CASSDSSWGQGQYEQYF
-	TRBV6-4	TRBJ2-1	-	TGTGCCAGCAGCCCAGAGGGGGGACAAAGGGATGAGCAGTTCTTC	CASSPEGGQRDEQFF
few	TRBV19	TRBJ1-5	-	TGTGCCAGTAGTATAGATCCAGCGGGCTTGGGGCCCCAGCATTTT	CASSIDPAGLGPQHF
-	TRBV5-4	TRBJ2-7	-	TGTGCCAGCACCATAAATCAGGGCTACGAGCAGTACTTC	CASTINQGYEQYF
many	TRBV20-1	TRBJ1-1	-	TGCAGTGCTAGGTACGTTTGGGGAGGCACTGAAGCTTTCTTT	CSARYVWGGTEAFF
few	TRBV6-5	TRBJ2-7	-	TGTGCCAGCAGTTTCGGACAGGGAGGGCACGAGCAGTACTTC	CASSFGQGGHEQYF
-	TRBV7-3	TRBJ2-3	TRBD2	TGTGCCAGCAGCTTAACGGGTAGCGGGAGTGCGGATACGCAGTATTTT	CASSLTGSGSADTQYF
many	TRBV15	TRBJ2-5	-	TGTGCCACCAGCAGGCACGACCGGGACAAGCAAGAGACCCAGTACTTC	CATSRHDRDKQETQYF
-	TRBV14	TRBJ2-2	-	TGTGCCAGCAGCCCCAGAGTAGGGGCAACGAACACCGGGGAGCTGTTTTTT	CASSPRVGATNTGELFF
-	TRBV6-1	TRBJ1-1	-	TGTGCCACCTATAAAGGGCTGGAAAACACTGAAGCTTTCTTT	CATYKGLENTEAFF
many	TRBV6-1	TRBJ2-5	-	TGTGCCAGCAGTCCCTCGTACCAAGAGACCCAGTACTTC	CASSPSYQETQYF
many	TRBV12-3/TRBV12-4	TRBJ1-2	-	TGTGCCAGCAGCCTCAGGGGTGGCTATGGCTACACCTTC	CASSLRGGYGYTF